The 27 T cell receptor beta chains below all came from one sample that was sequenced in a study of technical replicates of blood from several donors. Profiling relied on immunoSEQ multiplex PCR, and the TCRdb table lists in-frame clones only, not all of them. The data show just over 15,000 clones, 85% to 90% seen once. Material: PBMCs. The receptors come from a human donor in good health.

The chain uses TRBV25-1 and TRBJ2-1, with D possibly matching TRBD2 (6 bases). CDR3 size: 15 residues. V gave up 2 bases and J gave up 8 bases, with 16 bases separating them. The germline gives CDR1 MGHDK, CDR2 SYGVNS. For the CDR3, the DNA is TGTGCCAGCAGTGAAGGAGGGACGTCCCGGGATGAGCAGTTCTTC. Protein product: CASSEGGTSRDEQFF. Based on the CDR3 plus reference TRBV25-1 and TRBJ2-1, the full variable domain is EADIYQTPRYLVIGTGKKITLECSQTMGHDKMYWYQQDPGMELHLIHYSYGVNSTEKGDLSSESTVSRIRTEHFPLTLESARPSHTSQYLCASSEGGTSRDEQFFGPGTRLTVL.

The chain uses TRBV30 and TRBJ1-5; 7 nucleotides align to TRBD1. This CDR3 has 16 residues. Germline assignment: CDR1 GTSNPN and CDR2 SVGIG (reference sequence). The V segment lost 5 bases and the J segment 2 bases; nucleotides outside the gene matches: 12. The chain's CDR3 is CAWDLGTAWGNQPQHF. The CDR3, as DNA: TGTGCCTGGGACCTTGGGACAGCTTGGGGCAATCAGCCCCAGCATTTT.

The CDR3 coding sequence is TGTGCCTGGAGTAGTTTGGATGCTAGGTTCAATGAGCAGTTCTTC. Its translation is CAWSSLDARFNEQFF. The J gene is TRBJ2-1, the V gene TRBV30; D is uncertain. CDR3 length equals 15 residues. Trimming left V 2 bases short and J 6 bases short, with 17 bases between. Germline-derived CDR1 and CDR2 are GTSNPN and SVGIG (reference sequence). The complete variable domain, with remaining parts taken from reference TRBV30 and TRBJ2-1, reads SQTIHQWPATLVQPVGSPLSLECTVEGTSNPNLYWYRQAAGRGLQLLFYSVGIGQISSEVPQNLSASRPQDRQFILSSKKLLLSDSGFYLCAWSSLDARFNEQFFGPGTRLTVL.

The chain uses TRBV30 and TRBJ2-7; 8 nucleotides match TRBD2. CDR1 is GTSNPN and CDR2 is SVGIG in the germline V gene (reference sequence). V dropped 5 bases and J dropped 1; count of bases not matched to a gene: 4. The CDR3 loop spans 13 amino acids. The CDR3: CAWSPSGSYEQYF. DNA for the CDR3: TGTGCCTGGTCTCCTAGCGGGTCCTACGAGCAGTACTTC.

The genes are TRBV27 and TRBJ2-7; TRBD2 is a possible D gene (6 bases). V gave up 2 bases and J gave up 1 base, with 9 bases separating them. The CDR3 sequence is 14 residues long. Germline loops: CDR1 MNHEY, CDR2 SMNVEV (reference sequence). In DNA form, the CDR3 reads TGTGCCAGCAGTTTAACGGGAGCATCCTACGAGCAGTACTTC. It encodes CASSLTGASYEQYF.

The chain couples TRBV4-2 to TRBJ2-2; 8 bases line up with TRBD2. V trimming: 4 bases; J trimming: 8 bases; junction bases outside the gene matches: 3. From germline, CDR1 is LGHNA and CDR2 YNFKEQ. This CDR3 has 13 amino acids. CDR3 residues: CASSRVAGGELFF. Here the CDR3 DNA reads TGTGCCAGCAGCCGAGTAGCGGGAGGGGAGCTGTTTTTT.

V is TRBV6-5 and J is TRBJ2-2, with D possibly TRBD1 on 7 matching bases. Germline CDR1 and CDR2: MNHEY and SVGAGI. Trimming took off 2 bases at V and 5 bases at J, with 15 bases between the two ends. The CDR3 has 16 residues. The CDR3 here is CASSYEAGQLTGELFF. The CDR3 DNA reads TGTGCCAGCAGTTACGAGGCGGGACAGCTGACCGGGGAGCTGTTTTTT.

The V gene is TRBV2, the J gene TRBJ1-3, with D uncertain. The germline CDR1 and CDR2 sequences are SNHLY and FYNNEI. The CDR3 runs to 13 residues. The V gene lost 8 bases and the J gene lost 0 bases, with 8 bases spanning the gap. CDR3 sequence (DNA): TGTGCCAGCTTGGCGGACTCTGGAAACACCATATATTTT. Translation: CASLADSGNTIYF.

V usage is TRBV5-1 and J usage is TRBJ1-2; 10 nucleotides line up with TRBD1. This CDR3 spans 15 amino acids. Germline V gene sequence: CDR1 SGHRS, CDR2 YFSETQ. Unmatched junction bases numbered 7, after V lost 4 bases and J lost 4 bases. CDR3 nucleotides: TGCGCCAGCAGCGCGGGACAGGGGATCTCCTATGGCTACACCTTC. This encodes CASSAGQGISYGYTF.

The genes are TRBV7-3 and TRBJ2-4; maybe TRBD1 (6 bases). The germline V and J ends were trimmed by 5 bases and 5 bases, with 13 bases remaining between them. Germline V gene lookup returns CDR1 SGHTA and CDR2 FQGTGA. The CDR3 is 14 amino acids. This chain's CDR3 is CASSPDTGQNIQYF. DNA of the CDR3: TGTGCCAGCAGCCCCGATACAGGGCAAAACATTCAGTACTTC.

The J gene is TRBJ1-1, the V gene TRBV2, with D hard to call. Germline assignment: CDR1 SNHLY and CDR2 FYNNEI. Trimming cost V 5 bases and J 7 bases, with 14 bases left between them. The CDR3 length is 13 residues. The CDR3 here is CASSSQGRDEAFF. CDR3 DNA: TGTGCCAGCAGTTCACAAGGGAGGGATGAAGCTTTCTTT.

The J gene is TRBJ1-1, the V gene TRBV30, with D unresolved. Germline CDR1 GTSNPN, CDR2 SVGIG (reference sequence). The CDR3 totals 14 residues. V was pared by 2 bases and J by 2 bases, with 12 bases between. CDR3 in amino acids: CAWSRYQVNTEAFF. CDR3 sequence (DNA): TGTGCCTGGAGTAGGTATCAGGTTAACACTGAAGCTTTCTTT.

This clone was seen once. The rearrangement uses TRBV18 and TRBJ2-5, with TRBD1 identical over 7 bases. The CDR3 sequence is 14 residues long. In germline, CDR1 is KGHSH, CDR2 LQKENI. V shed 4 bases and J 4 bases; nucleotides not matched to a gene: 6. The chain's CDR3 is CASSLPGQPETQYF. CDR3 in DNA: TGTGCCAGCTCACTACCGGGACAGCCAGAGACCCAGTACTTC. Looking up the rest from reference TRBV18 and TRBJ2-5 gives the full variable domain: NAGVMQNPRHLVRRRGQEARLRCSPMKGHSHVYWYRQLPEEGLKFMVYLQKENIIDESGMPKERFSAEFPKEGPSILRIQQVVRGDSAAYFCASSLPGQPETQYFGPGTRLLVL.

The rearrangement links TRBV6-1 to TRBJ2-7; D call uncertain. This CDR3 region has 11 residues. V dropped 8 bases and J dropped 1 base, with 6 bases sitting between them. Per germline, CDR1 MNHNS and CDR2 SASEGT. CDR3 loop: CASPMSYEQYF. The CDR3, as DNA: TGTGCCAGCCCTATGTCCTACGAGCAGTACTTC.

V gene TRBV7-3 combines with J gene TRBJ2-3; a possible D gene is TRBD2 (5 bases). In germline, CDR1 is SGHTA, CDR2 FQGTGA. The CDR3 extends over 13 amino acids. The V gene lost 5 bases and the J gene lost 5 bases, with 11 bases spanning the gap. The chain's CDR3 is CASSPGGQDTQYF. The CDR3 DNA sequence: TGTGCCAGCAGCCCCGGCGGGCAAGATACGCAGTATTTT.

The CDR3 here is CSEGQGAGETQYF. The CDR3 DNA reads as TGCAGCGAGGGACAGGGGGCCGGAGAGACCCAGTACTTC. This chain links TRBV29-1 with TRBJ2-5; 12 nucleotides match TRBD1. This CDR3 has 13 residues. Germline V lookup: CDR1 SQVTM, CDR2 ANQGSEA. Trimming at V came to 7 bases and at J to 4 bases, leaving 4 bases not matched to a gene. The whole variable domain, remainder taken from reference TRBV29-1 and TRBJ2-5, is SAVISQKPSRDICQRGTSLTIQCQVDSQVTMMFWYRQQPGQSLTLIATANQGSEATYESGFVIDKFPISRPNLTFSTLTVSNMSPEDSSIYLCSEGQGAGETQYFGPGTRLLVL.

The V gene is TRBV5-1, the J gene TRBJ2-7; 8 bases map to TRBD1. The CDR3 length is 15 residues. Germline values: CDR1 SGHRS, CDR2 YFSETQ. V trimming: 0 bases; J trimming: 6 bases; junction bases outside the gene matches: 8. Written as DNA, the CDR3 is TGCGCCAGCAGCTTGGGAGGACAGGGTGCAGCCGAGCAGTACTTC. Translated: CASSLGGQGAAEQYF. Variable domain in full (rest from reference TRBV5-1 and TRBJ2-7): KAGVTQTPRYLIKTRGQQVTLSCSPISGHRSVSWYQQTPGQGLQFLFEYFSETQRNKGNFPGRFSGRQFSNSRSEMNVSTLELGDSALYLCASSLGGQGAAEQYFGPGTRLTVT.

Only a few counts were recorded for this clone. CDR3 loop: CASSPDRVSTEAFF. Written as DNA, the CDR3 is TGTGCCAGCAGCCCTGACAGGGTGAGCACTGAAGCTTTCTTT. The V call is TRBV11-1, the J call TRBJ1-1, with 7 positions matching TRBD1. The V gene end was trimmed by 5 bases and the J gene end by 4 bases; junction bases not matched to a gene: 7. From germline, CDR1 is SGHAT and CDR2 FQDESV (reference sequence). This CDR3 region has 14 residues.

The chain employs TRBV18 and TRBJ2-1; 8 nucleotides match TRBD1. From germline, CDR1 is KGHSH and CDR2 LQKENI. With 2 bases clipped from V and 8 bases from J, the junction kept 5 bases outside the gene matches. The CDR3 consists of 14 residues. CDR3 in DNA: TGTGCCAGCTCACCAAGAGGACAGGGCTATGAGCAGTTCTTC. It translates to CASSPRGQGYEQFF.

V usage is TRBV2 and J usage is TRBJ2-7; 8 positions match TRBD2. Germline trimming cut 10 bases from V and 4 bases from J; bases unmatched to any gene: 6. This CDR3 comprises 12 residues. CDR1 and CDR2 (germline): SNHLY, FYNNEI. The CDR3 here is CAIQGLGYEQYF. Here the CDR3 DNA reads TGTGCCATCCAGGGACTAGGATACGAGCAGTACTTC.

The rearrangement links TRBV29-1 to TRBJ1-2, with D hard to call. V lost 4 bases and J lost 2, with 5 bases in between. The CDR3 spans 11 residues. Germline loops: CDR1 SQVTM, CDR2 ANQGSEA. As DNA, the CDR3 is TGCAGCGTTGCGGGAAACTATGGCTACACCTTC. Its translation: CSVAGNYGYTF.

This clone showed up just once. The J gene is TRBJ1-5, the V gene TRBV28; 7 positions match TRBD1. Germline loops: CDR1 MDHEN, CDR2 SYDVKM. The CDR3 loop spans 16 amino acids. Trimming removed 6 bases from V and 3 bases from J; junction bases left unmatched: 11. The CDR3 region is CASSEPQGVYNQPQHF. As DNA, the CDR3 is TGTGCCAGCAGCGAACCCCAGGGGGTGTACAATCAGCCCCAGCATTTT. The complete variable domain, with remaining parts taken from reference TRBV28 and TRBJ1-5, reads DVKVTQSSRYLVKRTGEKVFLECVQDMDHENMFWYRQDPGLGLRLIYFSYDVKMKEKGDIPEGYSVSREKKERFSLILESASTNQTSMYLCASSEPQGVYNQPQHFGDGTRLSIL.

The chain carries TRBV29-1 and TRBJ2-5, with TRBD2 matching 8 bases. The V segment lost 1 base and the J segment 1 base; nucleotides outside the gene matches: 8. The germline V gene encodes CDR1 SQVTM and CDR2 ANQGSEA. The CDR3 length is 16 residues. CDR3 DNA: TGCAGCGTTGAAGGGATGGAAGCGGGGGTCCAAGAGACCCAGTACTTC. It encodes CSVEGMEAGVQETQYF.

This clone has just a few counts. The rearrangement joins TRBV5-6 to TRBJ1-3; D call uncertain. The CDR3 consists of 15 residues. Germline CDR1 is SGHDT and CDR2 is YYEEEE. Trimming removed 0 bases from V and 0 bases from J, with 7 bases in between. The CDR3 here is CASSLAQVSGNTIYF. CDR3 nucleotides: TGTGCCAGCAGCTTGGCCCAGGTCTCTGGAAACACCATATATTTT.

The rearrangement uses TRBV27 and TRBJ2-5, with 7 positions matching TRBD1. The CDR3 length is 17 residues. Trimming at V came to 4 bases and at J to 1 base, leaving 12 bases not matched to a gene. From germline, CDR1 is MNHEY and CDR2 SMNVEV (reference sequence). CDR3 sequence reads: CASSSHRQTGAQETQYF. The CDR3 DNA sequence: TGTGCCAGCAGTTCCCATCGACAAACAGGGGCCCAAGAGACCCAGTACTTC.

The rearrangement uses TRBV29-1 and TRBJ1-1, with 7 nucleotides matching TRBD1. CDR1 SQVTM and CDR2 ANQGSEA come from the germline V gene. J was trimmed by 2 bases and V by 4 bases; bases with no gene match: 4. The CDR3 is 13 residues long. Here the CDR3 DNA reads TGCAGCGTTGTAGGACAGGCCAACACTGAAGCTTTCTTT. Residues: CSVVGQANTEAFF.

The chain carries TRBV28 and TRBJ2-7; possibly TRBD2 for D (6 bases). Trimming left V 8 bases short and J 7 bases short, with 18 bases between. The CDR3 has 13 residues. Germline loops: CDR1 MDHEN, CDR2 SYDVKM. The CDR3 sequence is CASGMGLFVEQYF. In nucleotides, the CDR3 is TGTGCCAGCGGTATGGGACTCTTCGTGGAGCAGTACTTC.